The 3 T cell receptor beta chains below come from one sample, sequenced in a study of shared clonotypes between healthy human individuals. TCRdb keeps only in-frame clones here, not all; method: immunoSEQ multiplex PCR. The sample consists of approximately 530,000 clones, 90% to 96% of them appearing once. Sample: naive CD4+ T cells sorted from blood. Subset: CD45RA+ positively selected. The receptors derive from a woman younger than 45 in good health.

The CDR3 spells CSVESGEWTEAFF. The DNA of the CDR3 is TGCAGCGTTGAATCCGGGGAGTGGACTGAAGCTTTCTTT. This chain joins TRBV29-1 and TRBJ1-1; D uncertain. Germline CDR1 and CDR2: SQVTM and ANQGSEA. Trimming took 2 bases from V and 5 from J, leaving 12 bases between them. The length of the CDR3 is 13 residues.

The chain combines TRBV11-2 with TRBJ1-1; maybe TRBD1 (5 bases). This CDR3 spans 16 amino acids. Between the trimmed V and J ends, which lost 5 bases and 0 bases, there was a span of 16 bases. Germline-derived CDR1 and CDR2 are SGHAT and FQNNGV. The CDR3 protein is CASSVKGRGLNTEAFF. The CDR3 region has the DNA TGTGCCAGCAGCGTCAAGGGGCGTGGGTTGAACACTGAAGCTTTCTTT.

The chain employs TRBV28 and TRBJ2-1, with no clear D. V shed 6 bases and J shed 5 bases, with 20 bases lying between them. The CDR3 runs 16 residues. Germline values: CDR1 MDHEN, CDR2 SYDVKM. The CDR3 region has the DNA TGTGCCAGCAGATCCCCCCAGTATACGTTGAACAATGAGCAGTTCTTC. This codes for CASRSPQYTLNNEQFF.